This T cell receptor beta chain was documented in a study of T cells after yellow fever vaccination. TCRdb independently ran MiXCR on the 5' RACE reads; one entry per CDR3 protein. The sample includes approximately 260,000 distinct CDR3 sequences, roughly 5.2% of them seen just once. Germline values: CDR1 SGHNT, CDR2 YENEEA. The CDR3 loop spans 15 amino acids. Deletions cut 3 bases from V and 1 base from J, with 9 bases between. Source: CD4+ T cells sorted from PBMCs, taken on the day of the yellow fever booster vaccination. This chain links TRBV11-3 with TRBJ1-4; D not certain. The TCR comes from a man between 18 and 35 years old who received the YFV17D yellow fever vaccine. The DNA of the CDR3 is TGTGCCAGCAGCTTCAGAACAGAAACTAATGAAAAACTGTTTTTT. This gives the protein CASSFRTETNEKLFF.